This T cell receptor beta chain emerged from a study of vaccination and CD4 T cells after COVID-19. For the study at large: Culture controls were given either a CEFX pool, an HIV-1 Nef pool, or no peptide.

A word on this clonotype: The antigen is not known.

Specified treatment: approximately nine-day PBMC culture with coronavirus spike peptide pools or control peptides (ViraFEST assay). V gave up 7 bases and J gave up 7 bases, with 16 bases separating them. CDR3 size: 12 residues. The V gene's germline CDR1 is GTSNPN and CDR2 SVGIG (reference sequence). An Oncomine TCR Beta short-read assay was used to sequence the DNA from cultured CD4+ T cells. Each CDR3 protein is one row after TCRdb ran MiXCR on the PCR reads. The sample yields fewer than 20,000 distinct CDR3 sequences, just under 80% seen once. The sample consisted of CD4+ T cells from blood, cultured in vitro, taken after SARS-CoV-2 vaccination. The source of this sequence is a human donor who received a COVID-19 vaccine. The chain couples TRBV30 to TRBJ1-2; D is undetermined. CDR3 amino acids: CAYKTRFGGYTF. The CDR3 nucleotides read TGTGCCTACAAGACAAGGTTCGGTGGCTACACCTTC.